These T cell receptor beta chains were read from a single sample in a study of T cell responses to AZD1222 COVID-19 vaccine. Only in-frame clones appear in the TCRdb table, and some are missing; sequencing was by immunoSEQ multiplex PCR. Of some 200,000 clones in the sample, roughly 91% were seen once. The sequencing used peripheral blood, collected on day 0 of MenACWY control vaccination. These receptors were collected from an adult in good health. The CDR3 runs from the conserved cysteine through the conserved F or W. A D gene is named only where the DNA matches it firmly. For some rows the clone size is stated as once, few or many, or as a class when expanded; others skip it.

TRBV6-5	13	TRBJ1-1	-	-	TGTGCCAGCCGTCTACAGGGGAACACTGAAGCTTTCTTT	CASRLQGNTEAFF
TRBV6-6	17	TRBJ1-3	-	-	TGTGCCAGCAGTCGTTCCCTTTCGCTGGATTCTGGAAACACCATATATTTT	CASSRSLSLDSGNTIYF
TRBV29-1	14	TRBJ2-2	-	-	TGCAGCGTTGTAGGACTCTCGAACACCGGGGAGCTGTTTTTT	CSVVGLSNTGELFF
TRBV5-1	15	TRBJ1-1	once	-	TGCGCCAGTTCTGGGGGGACCGCAATGAACACTGAAGCTTTCTTT	CASSGGTAMNTEAFF
TRBV19	15	TRBJ1-3	-	-	TGTGCCAGTAGCCTCTGGGACGTCTCTGGAAACACCATATATTTT	CASSLWDVSGNTIYF
TRBV19	15	TRBJ1-5	-	TRBD1	TGTGCCAGTAGTGGCCTGACAGGGGGCTTTCAGCCCCAGCATTTT	CASSGLTGGFQPQHF
TRBV28	14	TRBJ2-3	-	-	TGTGCCAGCAGAGGGTGGGGGGGCACAGATACGCAGTATTTT	CASRGWGGTDTQYF
TRBV6-6	15	TRBJ2-3	once	TRBD2	TGTGCCTGGTCCGACTCTAGCGGGAAGACAGATACGCAGTATTTT	CAWSDSSGKTDTQYF
TRBV4-2	15	TRBJ2-5	-	TRBD2	TGTGCCAGCAGCCAGGGCGGGGGGCTAGGAGAGACCCAGTACTTC	CASSQGGGLGETQYF
TRBV28	11	TRBJ1-1	-	-	TGTGCCAGCCGACTTGTCGGTGAAGCTTTCTTT	CASRLVGEAFF
TRBV7-9	14	TRBJ2-5	-	-	TGTGCCAGCAGCTTCACAGGGTCTAAAGAGACCCAGTACTTC	CASSFTGSKETQYF
TRBV10-1	14	TRBJ2-1	once	TRBD2	TGCGCCAGCAGGGGAGGGGCGGTGGGGGATGAGCAGTTCTTC	CASRGGAVGDEQFF
TRBV15	16	TRBJ1-1	-	-	TGTGCCACCAGCAGAGATCCTGGGGAGGATCGGGCTGAAGCTTTCTTT	CATSRDPGEDRAEAFF
TRBV5-1	15	TRBJ2-5	-	-	TGCGCCAGCAGTTGGGGGGACACCAGAGAAGAGACCCAGTACTTC	CASSWGDTREETQYF
TRBV9	14	TRBJ1-2	-	TRBD1	TGTGCCAGCAGCTCATCCGGGACAGCTTTCGGCTACACCTTC	CASSSSGTAFGYTF
TRBV7-9	13	TRBJ1-2	-	-	TGTGCCAGCACGGCCAGGGTACTCTATGGCTACACCTTC	CASTARVLYGYTF
TRBV5-1	11	TRBJ1-3	-	-	TGCGCCAGCAATTCCGGAAACACCATATATTTT	CASNSGNTIYF
TRBV28	14	TRBJ1-2	-	-	TGTGCCAGCAGGACCCCCGGACGGAACTATGGCTACACCTTC	CASRTPGRNYGYTF
TRBV2	14	TRBJ2-7	-	-	TGTGCCGTCAGGGGGGCCACCCTATCCTACGAGCAGTACTTC	CAVRGATLSYEQYF
TRBV18	16	TRBJ2-1	-	TRBD1	TGTGCCAGCTCATCATCCCAGGGGGCCTCCTACAATGAGCAGTTCTTC	CASSSSQGASYNEQFF
TRBV14	14	TRBJ1-1	-	-	TGTGCCAGCAGCCAAGAGTGGGGGAACACTGAAGCTTTCTTT	CASSQEWGNTEAFF
TRBV7-6	13	TRBJ1-5	-	-	TGTGCCAGCAGCCGGGACCTAGGGCAGCCCCAGCATTTT	CASSRDLGQPQHF
TRBV5-8	14	TRBJ2-4	-	TRBD1	TGTGCCAGCAGCTTAATAGGGGGCAGGAACATTCAGTACTTC	CASSLIGGRNIQYF
TRBV7-6	14	TRBJ2-5	-	TRBD1	TGTGCCAGCAACTCCCCGGGACAGGTGGAGACCCAGTACTTC	CASNSPGQVETQYF
TRBV30	13	TRBJ2-2	-	-	TGTGCCTGGAGCCCGTTGGGTCCGGGGGAGCTGTTTTTT	CAWSPLGPGELFF
TRBV24-1	14	TRBJ2-1	-	-	TGTGCCACCAGTGATTGGAACCGAAACAATGAGCAGTTCTTC	CATSDWNRNNEQFF
TRBV5-1	14	TRBJ2-5	-	-	TGCGCCAGCAGCCTTCAGCCTATCCAAGAGACCCAGTACTTC	CASSLQPIQETQYF
TRBV7-2	16	TRBJ2-3	-	TRBD1	TGTGCCAGCAGCTTAGACAGGACAGGGGACACAGATACGCAGTATTTT	CASSLDRTGDTDTQYF
TRBV4-1	13	TRBJ1-6	-	-	TGCGCCAGCAGCCAAGAGGGCCATGGATCCCTCCACTTT	CASSQEGHGSLHF
TRBV9	16	TRBJ2-2	-	TRBD2	TGTGCCAGCAGCGTAGACCCCACTAGCGGGGTCGGGGAGCTGTTTTTT	CASSVDPTSGVGELFF
TRBV6-2/TRBV6-3	18	TRBJ2-1	-	TRBD1	TGTGCCAGCAGTTACTCGAACCCTTTTCGGGACAGCTACAATGAGCAGTTCTTC	CASSYSNPFRDSYNEQFF
TRBV5-1	15	TRBJ1-2	-	TRBD1	TGCGCCACCGCTAGCGATCTTATGACAGGGGATGGCTACACCTTC	CATASDLMTGDGYTF
TRBV25-1	16	TRBJ1-6	once	TRBD1	TGTGCCAGCAGTGACGACAGGGTTTCCCCGTTTTCACCCCTCCACTTT	CASSDDRVSPFSPLHF
TRBV5-6	13	TRBJ1-2	few	-	TGTGCCAGCAGTTCCCAGGCTCACTATGGCTACACCTTC	CASSSQAHYGYTF
TRBV23-1	14	TRBJ2-7	once	TRBD1	TGCGCCAGCAGTCAGTCGGACAGGTCCTACGAGCAGTACTTC	CASSQSDRSYEQYF
TRBV29-1	13	TRBJ1-3	-	TRBD1	TGCAGCGTTGGACAGGGGTCTGGAAACACCATATATTTT	CSVGQGSGNTIYF
TRBV7-2	14	TRBJ2-2	-	TRBD2	TGTGCCAGCAGCTTTGGTAGCGGGCCCGGGGAGCTGTTTTTT	CASSFGSGPGELFF
TRBV4-1	14	TRBJ2-7	-	-	TGCGCCAGCAGCCTTAATGCCGCAATCTACGAGCAGTACTTC	CASSLNAAIYEQYF
TRBV6-5	12	TRBJ2-5	-	-	TGTGCCAGCAGACAGGGGGGGGAGACCCAGTACTTC	CASRQGGETQYF
TRBV28	12	TRBJ1-2	-	-	TGTGCCAGCAGTTTTTTTTCCTATGGCTACACCTTC	CASSFFSYGYTF
TRBV5-1	14	TRBJ1-1	-	-	TGCGCCAGCAGCTTGGCCCCGCCGAACACTGAAGCTTTCTTT	CASSLAPPNTEAFF
TRBV28	16	TRBJ1-3	-	-	TGTGCCAGCAGTCTCCTCTTGCGGAGCTCTGGAAACACCATATATTTT	CASSLLLRSSGNTIYF
TRBV18	14	TRBJ2-7	-	-	TGTGCCAGCTCACCCGGGACCTGGAACTACGAGCAGTACTTC	CASSPGTWNYEQYF
TRBV7-9	13	TRBJ1-2	-	TRBD1	TGTGCCAGCAGCTACAGGGGGCACTATGGCTACACCTTC	CASSYRGHYGYTF
TRBV29-1	16	TRBJ1-4	-	TRBD1	TGCAGCGTTGGCGGGCAGGGGGCGAATTTTGGTGAAAAACTGTTTTTT	CSVGGQGANFGEKLFF
TRBV6-5	12	TRBJ2-1	-	-	TGTGCCAGCAGTTACGGAGTCAATGAGCAGTTCTTC	CASSYGVNEQFF
TRBV4-1	18	TRBJ2-2	-	-	TGCGCCAGCAGCCAAGGCCCCCCCGCTAGCTGGAACACCGGGGAGCTGTTTTTT	CASSQGPPASWNTGELFF
TRBV19	13	TRBJ1-5	-	TRBD1	TGTGCCAGTAGCCAACAGGGGTATCAGCCCCAGCATTTT	CASSQQGYQPQHF
TRBV3-1/TRBV3-2	17	TRBJ1-3	-	-	TGTGCCAGCAGCCAAGATAGCGGCCTTACCTCTGGAAACACCATATATTTT	CASSQDSGLTSGNTIYF
TRBV11-2	14	TRBJ2-2	once	TRBD2	TGTGCCAGCAGGACTAGCGGGGGAGGCGGGGAGCTGTTTTTT	CASRTSGGGGELFF
TRBV11-1	15	TRBJ1-2	-	-	TGTGCCAGCAGCTTAAACAGCGTTACTAACTATGGCTACACCTTC	CASSLNSVTNYGYTF
TRBV7-8	17	TRBJ1-4	-	-	TGTGCCAGCAGCCGGTACCCCCAGGGGCCTTATAATGAAAAACTGTTTTTT	CASSRYPQGPYNEKLFF
TRBV4-2	15	TRBJ2-7	-	TRBD1	TGTGCCAGCAGCCAAGAAATGGGACAGTCCTACGAGCAGTACTTC	CASSQEMGQSYEQYF
TRBV15	14	TRBJ1-2	-	TRBD1	TGTGCCACCAGCAGAGGGGGACAGGGTTATGGCTACACCTTC	CATSRGGQGYGYTF
TRBV19	13	TRBJ1-4	-	TRBD1	TGTGCCAGTAGTATCGGACAGGTGGAAAAACTGTTTTTT	CASSIGQVEKLFF
TRBV24-1	16	TRBJ2-7	-	TRBD1	TGTGCCACCAGTGACCCCGGGACAGGGGGCCCCTACGAGCAGTACTTC	CATSDPGTGGPYEQYF
TRBV28	15	TRBJ1-4	once	TRBD1	TGTGCCAGCAGTGCGGCAGGGGGCTCTAATGAAAAACTGTTTTTT	CASSAAGGSNEKLFF
TRBV19	15	TRBJ1-2	-	-	TGTGCCAGTAGCGATCCCCAGGGAGGGAACTATGGCTACACCTTC	CASSDPQGGNYGYTF
TRBV18	13	TRBJ2-5	-	-	TGTGCCAGCTCACCTTGGAGCGGAGAGACCCAGTACTTC	CASSPWSGETQYF